This T cell receptor (beta chain) derives from a study of T cells in Graves' hyperthyroidism and ophthalmopathy. J was trimmed by 6 bases and V by 4 bases; bases with no gene match: 4. CDR1 GTSNPN and CDR2 SVGIG come from the germline V gene (reference sequence). This CDR3 has 14 residues. Investigators excluded patients with uncontrolled infection, other autoimmune disease, pregnancy or lactation. Study-level results: Onset of ophthalmopathy came a median around 6.2 months after the model predicted it. Researchers found most expanded thyroid clonotypes above 0.001 in blood as well.

This clonotype was counted many times. Its antigen is unidentified. The investigators amplified TCR beta CDR3 regions from RNA transcripts. With the HTBI primer set, the TCR CDR3 went through a first round of RT-PCR. TCRdb used MiXCR to reprocess the multiplex PCR reads, holding one entry per CDR3 protein. The table records around 690,000 distinct CDR3 sequences, about 18% of them present only once. This clonotype originated in a man aged 50-60 years with Graves' hyperthyroidism. The specimen was blood. This chain uses TRBV30 with TRBJ2-1; 12 bases match TRBD2. For the CDR3, the DNA is TGTGCCTGGATTGCTAGCGGGAGGGCCAATGAGCAGTTCTTC. Translation: CAWIASGRANEQFF.